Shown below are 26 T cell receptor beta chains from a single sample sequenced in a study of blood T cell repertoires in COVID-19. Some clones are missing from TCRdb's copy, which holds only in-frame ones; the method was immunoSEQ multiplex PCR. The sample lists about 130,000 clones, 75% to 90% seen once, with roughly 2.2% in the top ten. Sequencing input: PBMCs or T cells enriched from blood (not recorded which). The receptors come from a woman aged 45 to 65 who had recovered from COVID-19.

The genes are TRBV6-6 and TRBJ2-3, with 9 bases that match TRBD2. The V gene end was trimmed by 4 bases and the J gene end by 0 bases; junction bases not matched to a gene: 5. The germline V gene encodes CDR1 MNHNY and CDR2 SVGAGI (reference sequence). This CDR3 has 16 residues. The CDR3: CASSSLAGRSTDTQYF. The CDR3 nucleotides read TGTGCCAGCAGTTCCCTAGCGGGGCGCAGCACAGATACGCAGTATTTT.

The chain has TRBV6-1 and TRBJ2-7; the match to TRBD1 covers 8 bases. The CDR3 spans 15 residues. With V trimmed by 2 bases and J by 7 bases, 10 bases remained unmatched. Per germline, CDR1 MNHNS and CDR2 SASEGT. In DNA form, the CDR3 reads TGTGCCAGCAGTGAACCCGGGACAGGAACTCTTGAGCAGTACTTC. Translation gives CASSEPGTGTLEQYF.

The CDR3 sequence is CATSRGPDQPQHF. CDR3 DNA: TGTGCCACCAGCAGGGGGCCAGATCAGCCCCAGCATTTT. The chain uses TRBV15 and TRBJ1-5; weak D call: TRBD1 (5 bases). CDR3 size: 13 residues. The ends were cut back, 3 bases at V and 5 bases at J, with 8 bases in the middle. Germline CDR1 LNHNV, CDR2 YYDKDF (reference sequence).

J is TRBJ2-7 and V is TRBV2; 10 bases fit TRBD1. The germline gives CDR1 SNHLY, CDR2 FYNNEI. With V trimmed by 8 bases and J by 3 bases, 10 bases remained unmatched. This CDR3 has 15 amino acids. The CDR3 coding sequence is TGTGCCAGCCGGCACCCCGGGACAGGGGACTACGAGCAGTACTTC. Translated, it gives CASRHPGTGDYEQYF.

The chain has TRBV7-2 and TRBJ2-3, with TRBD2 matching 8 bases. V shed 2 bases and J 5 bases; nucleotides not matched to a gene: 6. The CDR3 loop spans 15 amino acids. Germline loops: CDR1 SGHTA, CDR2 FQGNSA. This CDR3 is CASSLSRGGKDTQYF. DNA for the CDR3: TGTGCCAGCAGCTTAAGTCGGGGGGGTAAAGATACGCAGTATTTT.

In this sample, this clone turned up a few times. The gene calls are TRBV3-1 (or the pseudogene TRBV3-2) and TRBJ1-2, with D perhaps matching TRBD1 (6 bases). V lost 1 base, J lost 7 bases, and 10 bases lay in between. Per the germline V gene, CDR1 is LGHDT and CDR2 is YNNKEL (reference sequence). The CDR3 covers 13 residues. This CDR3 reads CASSQGDNGGYTF. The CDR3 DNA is TGTGCCAGCAGCCAAGGGGACAACGGTGGCTACACCTTC.

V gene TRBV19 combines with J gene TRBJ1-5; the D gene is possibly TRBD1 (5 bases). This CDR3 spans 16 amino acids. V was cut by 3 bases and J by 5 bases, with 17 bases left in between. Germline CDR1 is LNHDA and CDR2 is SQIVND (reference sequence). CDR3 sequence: CASSIPLRGGDQPQHF. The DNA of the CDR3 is TGTGCCAGTAGTATCCCCCTCCGGGGGGGGGATCAGCCCCAGCATTTT.

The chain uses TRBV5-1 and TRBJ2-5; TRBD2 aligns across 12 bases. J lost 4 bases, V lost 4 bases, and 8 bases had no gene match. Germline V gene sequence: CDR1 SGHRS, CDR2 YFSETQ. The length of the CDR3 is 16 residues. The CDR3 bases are TGCGCCAGCAGCATACTAGCGGGGGGCTTCGTAGAGACCCAGTACTTC. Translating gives CASSILAGGFVETQYF.

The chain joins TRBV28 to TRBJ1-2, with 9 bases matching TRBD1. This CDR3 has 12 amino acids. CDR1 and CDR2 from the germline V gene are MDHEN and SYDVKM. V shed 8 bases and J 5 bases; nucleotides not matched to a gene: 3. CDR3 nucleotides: TGTGCCAGCGGGACAGGGTTTTATGGCTACACCTTC. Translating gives CASGTGFYGYTF.

CDR3 in DNA: TGTGCCAGCAGCCTTTCGGGACAGGTCCTTAGCTCCTATAATTCACCCCTCCACTTT. Protein: CASSLSGQVLSSYNSPLHF. The chain couples TRBV3-1 (or the pseudogene TRBV3-2) to TRBJ1-6, with TRBD1 matching 8 bases. V shed 4 bases, J shed 0 bases, and the junction held 11 bases outside the gene matches. The germline CDR1 and CDR2 sequences are LGHDT and YNNKEL (reference sequence). This CDR3 comprises 19 residues.

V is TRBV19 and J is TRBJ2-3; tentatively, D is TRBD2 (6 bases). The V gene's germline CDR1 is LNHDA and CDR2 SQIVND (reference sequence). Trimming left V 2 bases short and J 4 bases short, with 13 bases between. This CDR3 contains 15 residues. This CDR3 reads CASSIRRAVADTQYF. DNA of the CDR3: TGTGCCAGTAGTATAAGGAGGGCGGTCGCAGATACGCAGTATTTT.

In DNA, the CDR3 is TGTGCCAGCAGCTTAGGCCCAGGCAGCTCCTACGAGCAGTACTTC. It translates to CASSLGPGSSYEQYF. The chain is built from TRBV11-3 and TRBJ2-7; D unresolved. The CDR3 length is 15 residues. Trimming removed 1 base at V and 0 bases at J, with 10 bases between. Germline-derived CDR1 and CDR2 are SGHNT and YENEEA.

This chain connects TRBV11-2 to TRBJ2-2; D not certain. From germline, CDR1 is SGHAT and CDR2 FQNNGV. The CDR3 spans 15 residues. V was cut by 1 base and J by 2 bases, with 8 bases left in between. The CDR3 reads CASSLAHINTGELFF. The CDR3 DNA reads TGTGCCAGCAGCTTAGCACACATCAACACCGGGGAGCTGTTTTTT.

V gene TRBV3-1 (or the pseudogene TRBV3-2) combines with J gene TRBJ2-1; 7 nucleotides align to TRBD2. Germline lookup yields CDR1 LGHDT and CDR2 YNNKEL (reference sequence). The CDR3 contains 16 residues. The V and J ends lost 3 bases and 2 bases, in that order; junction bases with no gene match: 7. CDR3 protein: CASSHTRGGTYNEQFF. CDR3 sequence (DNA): TGTGCCAGCAGCCATACCCGGGGAGGGACCTACAATGAGCAGTTCTTC.

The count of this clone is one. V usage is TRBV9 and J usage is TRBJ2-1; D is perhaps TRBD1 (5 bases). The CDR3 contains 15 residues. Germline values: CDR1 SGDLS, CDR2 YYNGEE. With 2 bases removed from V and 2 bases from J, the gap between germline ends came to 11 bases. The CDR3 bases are TGTGCCAGCAGCGTGAAGACAGAGCCCTACAATGAGCAGTTCTTC. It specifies CASSVKTEPYNEQFF.

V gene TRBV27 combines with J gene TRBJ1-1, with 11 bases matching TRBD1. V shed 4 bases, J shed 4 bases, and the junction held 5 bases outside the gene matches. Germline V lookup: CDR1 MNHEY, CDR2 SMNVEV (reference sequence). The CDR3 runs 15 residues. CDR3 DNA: TGTGCCAGCAGTTCGTCCGGGACAGGGGGCACTGAAGCTTTCTTT. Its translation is CASSSSGTGGTEAFF.

CDR3 sequence: CASSWSQGLNIQYF. The CDR3 region has the DNA TGTGCCAGCAGTTGGAGTCAGGGGCTTAACATTCAGTACTTC. The chain recombines TRBV27 with TRBJ2-4, with D maybe TRBD1 (6 bases). CDR1 is MNHEY, CDR2 SMNVEV, per germline (reference sequence). This CDR3 spans 14 amino acids. Between the trimmed V and J ends, which lost 4 bases and 7 bases, there was a span of 14 bases.

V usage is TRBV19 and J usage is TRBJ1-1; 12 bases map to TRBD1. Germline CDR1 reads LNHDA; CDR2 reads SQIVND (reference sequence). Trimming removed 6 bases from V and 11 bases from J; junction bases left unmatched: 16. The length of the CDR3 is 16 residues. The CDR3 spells CASSPGTGGRGVKAFF. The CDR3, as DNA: TGTGCCAGTAGCCCAGGGACAGGGGGCCGGGGGGTGAAGGCTTTCTTT.

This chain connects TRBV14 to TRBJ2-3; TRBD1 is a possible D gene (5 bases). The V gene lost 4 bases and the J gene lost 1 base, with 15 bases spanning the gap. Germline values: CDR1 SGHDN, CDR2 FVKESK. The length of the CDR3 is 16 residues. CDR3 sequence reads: CASSPVQGRGTDTQYF. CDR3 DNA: TGTGCCAGCAGCCCAGTTCAGGGTCGGGGCACAGATACGCAGTATTTT.

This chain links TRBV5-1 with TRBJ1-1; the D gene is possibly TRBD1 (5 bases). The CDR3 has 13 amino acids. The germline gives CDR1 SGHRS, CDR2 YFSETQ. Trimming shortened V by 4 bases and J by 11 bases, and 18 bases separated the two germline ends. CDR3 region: CASSRMTDEWAFF. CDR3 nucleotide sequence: TGCGCCAGCAGCCGAATGACAGACGAGTGGGCTTTCTTT.

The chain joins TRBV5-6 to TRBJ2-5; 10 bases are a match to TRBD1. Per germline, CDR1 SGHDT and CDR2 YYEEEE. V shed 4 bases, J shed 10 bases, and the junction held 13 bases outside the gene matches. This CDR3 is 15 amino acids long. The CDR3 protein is CASSRDRGVPRGQYF. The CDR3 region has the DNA TGTGCCAGCAGCCGGGACAGGGGCGTGCCGAGGGGCCAGTACTTC.

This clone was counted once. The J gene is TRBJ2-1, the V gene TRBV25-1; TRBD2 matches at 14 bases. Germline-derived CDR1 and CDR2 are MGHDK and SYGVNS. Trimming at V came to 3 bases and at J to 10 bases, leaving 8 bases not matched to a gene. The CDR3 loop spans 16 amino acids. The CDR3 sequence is CASSDRRLAGGREQFF. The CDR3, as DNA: TGTGCCAGCAGTGATCGAAGACTAGCGGGGGGGCGAGAGCAGTTCTTC.

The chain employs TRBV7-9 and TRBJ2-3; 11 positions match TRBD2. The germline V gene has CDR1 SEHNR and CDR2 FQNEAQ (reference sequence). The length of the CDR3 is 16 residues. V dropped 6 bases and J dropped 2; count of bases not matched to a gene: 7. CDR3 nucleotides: TGTGCCAGCAGAACCCCGGGACTAGCGGTCACAGATACGCAGTATTTT. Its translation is CASRTPGLAVTDTQYF.

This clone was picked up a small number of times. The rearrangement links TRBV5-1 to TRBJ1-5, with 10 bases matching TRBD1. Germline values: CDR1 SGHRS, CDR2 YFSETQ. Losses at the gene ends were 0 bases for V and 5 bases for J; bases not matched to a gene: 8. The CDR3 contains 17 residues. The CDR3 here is CASSLGSGTGVDQPQHF. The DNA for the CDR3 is TGCGCCAGCAGCTTGGGCTCTGGGACAGGGGTCGATCAGCCCCAGCATTTT.

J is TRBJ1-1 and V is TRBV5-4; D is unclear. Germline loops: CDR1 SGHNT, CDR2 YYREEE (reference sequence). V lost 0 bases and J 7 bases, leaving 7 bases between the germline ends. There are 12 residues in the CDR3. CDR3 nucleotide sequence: TGTGCCAGCAGCTTGGCTGCGGGTGAAGCTTTCTTT. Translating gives CASSLAAGEAFF.

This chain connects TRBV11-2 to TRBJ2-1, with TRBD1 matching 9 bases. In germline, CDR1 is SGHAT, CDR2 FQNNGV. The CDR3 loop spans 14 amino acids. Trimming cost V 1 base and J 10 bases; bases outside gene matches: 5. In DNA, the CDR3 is TGTGCCAGCAGCTTAGGGGGGACAGGGACAGAGCAGTTCTTC. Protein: CASSLGGTGTEQFF. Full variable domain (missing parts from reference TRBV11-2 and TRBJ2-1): EAGVAQSPRYKIIEKRQSVAFWCNPISGHATLYWYQQILGQGPKLLIQFQNNGVVDDSQLPKDRFSAERLKGVDSTLKIQPAKLEDSAVYLCASSLGGTGTEQFFGPGTRLTVL.